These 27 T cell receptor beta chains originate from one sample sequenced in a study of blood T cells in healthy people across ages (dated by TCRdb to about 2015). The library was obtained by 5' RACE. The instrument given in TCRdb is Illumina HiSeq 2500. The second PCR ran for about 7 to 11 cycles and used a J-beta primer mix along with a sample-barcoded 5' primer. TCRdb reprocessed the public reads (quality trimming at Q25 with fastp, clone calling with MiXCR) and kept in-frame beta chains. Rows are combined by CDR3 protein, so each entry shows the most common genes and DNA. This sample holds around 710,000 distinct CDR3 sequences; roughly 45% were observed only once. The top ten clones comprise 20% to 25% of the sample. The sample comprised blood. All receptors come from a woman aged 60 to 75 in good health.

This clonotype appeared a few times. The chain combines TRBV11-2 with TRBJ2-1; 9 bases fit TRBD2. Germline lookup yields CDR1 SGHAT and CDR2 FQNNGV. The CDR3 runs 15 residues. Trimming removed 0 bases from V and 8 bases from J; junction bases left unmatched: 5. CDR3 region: CASSLEGAGGHEQFF. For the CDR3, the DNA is TGTGCCAGCAGCTTAGAGGGGGCGGGGGGGCATGAGCAGTTCTTC.

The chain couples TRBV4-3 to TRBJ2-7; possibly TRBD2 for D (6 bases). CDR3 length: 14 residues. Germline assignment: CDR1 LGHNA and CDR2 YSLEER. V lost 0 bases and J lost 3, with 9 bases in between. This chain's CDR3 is CASSQDLEGYEQYF. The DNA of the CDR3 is TGCGCCAGCAGCCAAGATTTGGAGGGCTACGAGCAGTACTTC.

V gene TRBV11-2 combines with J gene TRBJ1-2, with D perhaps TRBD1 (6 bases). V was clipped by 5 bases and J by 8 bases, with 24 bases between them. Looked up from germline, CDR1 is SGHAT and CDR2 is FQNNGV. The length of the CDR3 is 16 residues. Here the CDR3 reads CASSMPEGVSTIGYTF. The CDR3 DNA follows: TGTGCCAGCAGCATGCCGGAGGGGGTCTCGACTATCGGCTACACCTTC.

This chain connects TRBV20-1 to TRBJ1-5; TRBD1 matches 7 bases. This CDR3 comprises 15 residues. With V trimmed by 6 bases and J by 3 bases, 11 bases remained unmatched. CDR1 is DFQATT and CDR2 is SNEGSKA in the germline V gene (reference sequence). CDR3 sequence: CSALTRQGFNQPQHF. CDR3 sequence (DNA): TGCAGTGCCCTCACCCGACAGGGTTTCAATCAGCCCCAGCATTTT.

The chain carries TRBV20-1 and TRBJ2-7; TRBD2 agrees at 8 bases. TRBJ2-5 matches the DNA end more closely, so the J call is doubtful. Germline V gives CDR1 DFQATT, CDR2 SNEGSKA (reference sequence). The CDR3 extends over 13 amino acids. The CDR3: CSAPRGGGETQYF. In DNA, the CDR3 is TGCAGTGCGCCTCGCGGCGGGGGGGAGACCCAGTACTTC.

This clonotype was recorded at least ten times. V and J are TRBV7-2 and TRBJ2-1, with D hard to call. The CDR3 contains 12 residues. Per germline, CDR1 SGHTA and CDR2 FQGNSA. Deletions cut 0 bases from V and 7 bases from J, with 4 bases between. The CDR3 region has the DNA TGTGCCAGCAGCTTAGCTGAGAATGAGCAGTTCTTC. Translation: CASSLAENEQFF.

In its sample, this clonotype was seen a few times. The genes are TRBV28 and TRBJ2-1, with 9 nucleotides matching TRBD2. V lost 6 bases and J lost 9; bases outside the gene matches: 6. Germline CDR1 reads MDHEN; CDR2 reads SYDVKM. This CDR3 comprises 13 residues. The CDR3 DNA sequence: TGTGCCAGCAGCCGCCAAGCGGGAGGTGAGCAGTTCTTC. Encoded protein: CASSRQAGGEQFF.

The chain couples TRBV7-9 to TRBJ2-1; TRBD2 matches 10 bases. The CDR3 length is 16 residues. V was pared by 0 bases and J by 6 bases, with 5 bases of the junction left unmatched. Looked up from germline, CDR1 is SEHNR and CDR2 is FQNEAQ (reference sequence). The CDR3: CASSLAGVAGGNEQFF. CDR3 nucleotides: TGTGCCAGCAGCTTAGCAGGTGTAGCGGGGGGCAATGAGCAGTTCTTC.

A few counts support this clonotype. Here the CDR3 DNA reads TGCAGTGCTAGAGATCAGGAGACTAGCCGAGAGACCCAGTACTTC. Amino acid sequence: CSARDQETSRETQYF. The chain uses TRBV20-1 and TRBJ2-5; 7 bases match TRBD2. V trimming: 0 bases; J trimming: 4 bases; junction bases outside the gene matches: 8. CDR3 length equals 15 residues. CDR1 is DFQATT, CDR2 SNEGSKA, per germline (reference sequence).

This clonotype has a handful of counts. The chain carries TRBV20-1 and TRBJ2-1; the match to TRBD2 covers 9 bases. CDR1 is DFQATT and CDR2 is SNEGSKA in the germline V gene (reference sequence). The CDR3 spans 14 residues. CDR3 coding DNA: TGCAGCCAACCTTCTAGCGGGATGGGGAATGAGCAGTTCTTC. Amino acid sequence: CSQPSSGMGNEQFF.

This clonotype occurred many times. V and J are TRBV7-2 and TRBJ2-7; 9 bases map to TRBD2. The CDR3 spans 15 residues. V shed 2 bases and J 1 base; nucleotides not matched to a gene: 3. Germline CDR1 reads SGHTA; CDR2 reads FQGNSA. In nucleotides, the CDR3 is TGTGCCAGCAGCTTACAAGCGGGGGGTTCCTACGAGCAGTACTTC. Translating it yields CASSLQAGGSYEQYF.

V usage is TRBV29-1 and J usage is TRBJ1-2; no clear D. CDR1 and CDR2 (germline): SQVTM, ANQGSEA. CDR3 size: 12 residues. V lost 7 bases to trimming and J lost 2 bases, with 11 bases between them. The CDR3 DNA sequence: TGCAGCGCCACAAGCGAAAACTATGGCTACACCTTC. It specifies CSATSENYGYTF.

The CDR3 region is CASSPGTGGNQETQYF. CDR3 coding DNA: TGTGCCAGCAGTCCAGGGACAGGGGGCAACCAAGAGACCCAGTACTTC. The chain joins TRBV28 to TRBJ2-5; 12 bases are a match to TRBD1. With V trimmed by 5 bases and J by 0 bases, 4 bases remained unmatched. CDR3 length equals 16 residues. Germline V CDR1 and CDR2: MDHEN, SYDVKM.

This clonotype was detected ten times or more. CDR3 loop: CASSWRDSSTDTQYF. The CDR3, as DNA: TGTGCCAGCAGTTGGCGGGACAGCTCCACAGATACGCAGTATTTT. The genes are TRBV6-2 or TRBV6-3 and TRBJ2-3; weak D call: TRBD1 (7 bases). Trimming removed 4 bases at V and 2 bases at J, with 13 bases between. This CDR3 comprises 15 residues. CDR1 and CDR2 (germline): MNHEY, SVGEGT.

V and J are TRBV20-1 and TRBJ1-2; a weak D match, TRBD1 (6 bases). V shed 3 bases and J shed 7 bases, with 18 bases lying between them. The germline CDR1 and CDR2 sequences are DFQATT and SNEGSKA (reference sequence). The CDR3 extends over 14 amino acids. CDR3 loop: CSARPGVRATGYTF. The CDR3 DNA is TGCAGTGCTAGGCCAGGGGTCAGGGCCACTGGCTACACCTTC.

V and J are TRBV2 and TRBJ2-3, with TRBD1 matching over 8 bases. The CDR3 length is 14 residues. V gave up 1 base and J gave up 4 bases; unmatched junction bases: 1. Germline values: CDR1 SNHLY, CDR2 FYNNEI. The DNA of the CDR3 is TGTGCCAGCAGTGAAGGCAGGGGGCCAGATACGCAGTATTTT. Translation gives CASSEGRGPDTQYF. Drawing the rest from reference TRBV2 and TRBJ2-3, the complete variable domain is EPEVTQTPSHQVTQMGQEVILRCVPISNHLYFYWYRQILGQKVEFLVSFYNNEISEKSEIFDDQFSVERPDGSNFTLKIRSTKLEDSAMYFCASSEGRGPDTQYFGPGTRLTVL.

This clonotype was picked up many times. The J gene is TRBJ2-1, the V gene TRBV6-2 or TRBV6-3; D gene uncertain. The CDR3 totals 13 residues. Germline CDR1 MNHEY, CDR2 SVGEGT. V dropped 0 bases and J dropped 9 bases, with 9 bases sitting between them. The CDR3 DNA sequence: TGTGCCAGCAGTTACTCGATTCCGCCTGAGCAGTTCTTC. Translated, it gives CASSYSIPPEQFF.

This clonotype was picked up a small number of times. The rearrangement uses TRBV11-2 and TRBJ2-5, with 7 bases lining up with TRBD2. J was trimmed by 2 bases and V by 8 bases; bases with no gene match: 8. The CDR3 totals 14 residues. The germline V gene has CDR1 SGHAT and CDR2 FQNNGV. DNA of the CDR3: TGTGCCAGCGGATCGACTAGCTTGCAAGAGACCCAGTACTTC. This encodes CASGSTSLQETQYF.

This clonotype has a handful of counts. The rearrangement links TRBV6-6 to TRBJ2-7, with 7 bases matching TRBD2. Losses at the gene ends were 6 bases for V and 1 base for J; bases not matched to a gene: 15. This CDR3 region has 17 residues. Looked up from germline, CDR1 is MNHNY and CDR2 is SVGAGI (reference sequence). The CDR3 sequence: CASSFSPGGGLSYEQYF. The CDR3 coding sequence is TGTGCCAGCAGCTTTTCCCCGGGGGGAGGCCTTTCCTACGAGCAGTACTTC.

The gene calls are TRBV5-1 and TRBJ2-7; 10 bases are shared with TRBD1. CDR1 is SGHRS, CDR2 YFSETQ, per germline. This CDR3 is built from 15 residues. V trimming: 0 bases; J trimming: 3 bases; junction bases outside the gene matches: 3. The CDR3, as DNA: TGCGCCAGCAGCTTGGGACAGGGGGCGTTCTACGAGCAGTACTTC. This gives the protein CASSLGQGAFYEQYF.

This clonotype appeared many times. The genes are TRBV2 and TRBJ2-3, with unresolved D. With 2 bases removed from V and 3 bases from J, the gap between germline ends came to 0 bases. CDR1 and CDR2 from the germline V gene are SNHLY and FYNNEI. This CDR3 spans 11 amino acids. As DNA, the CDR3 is TGTGCCAGCAGTGAAACAGATACGCAGTATTTT. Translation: CASSETDTQYF.

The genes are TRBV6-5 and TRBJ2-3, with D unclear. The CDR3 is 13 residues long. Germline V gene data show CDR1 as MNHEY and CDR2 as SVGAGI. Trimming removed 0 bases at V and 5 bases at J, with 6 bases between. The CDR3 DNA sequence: TGTGCCAGCAGTTACTCGAAACGAGATACGCAGTATTTT. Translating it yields CASSYSKRDTQYF.

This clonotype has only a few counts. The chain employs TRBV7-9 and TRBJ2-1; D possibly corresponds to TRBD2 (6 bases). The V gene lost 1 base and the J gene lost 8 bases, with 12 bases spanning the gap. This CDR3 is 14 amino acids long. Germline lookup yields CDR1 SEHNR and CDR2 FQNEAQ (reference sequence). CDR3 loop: CASSLEGRRDEQFF. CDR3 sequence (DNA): TGTGCCAGCAGCTTAGAGGGCAGGAGGGATGAGCAGTTCTTC.

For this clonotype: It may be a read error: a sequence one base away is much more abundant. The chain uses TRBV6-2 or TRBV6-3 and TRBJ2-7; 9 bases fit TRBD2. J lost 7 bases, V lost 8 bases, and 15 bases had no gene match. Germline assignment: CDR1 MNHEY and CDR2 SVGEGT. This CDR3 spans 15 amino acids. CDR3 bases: TGTGCCAGCGGGCGGGAGGGCCTTTTTTACAATGAGCAGTACTTC. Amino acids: CASGREGLFYNEQYF.

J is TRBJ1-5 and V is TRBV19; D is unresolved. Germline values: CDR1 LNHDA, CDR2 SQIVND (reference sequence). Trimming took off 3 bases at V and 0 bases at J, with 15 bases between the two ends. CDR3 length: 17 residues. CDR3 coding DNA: TGTGCCAGTAGTATGAGTTTGGGCCATTATAGCAATCAGCCCCAGCATTTT. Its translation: CASSMSLGHYSNQPQHF. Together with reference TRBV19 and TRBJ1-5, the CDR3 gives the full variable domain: DGGITQSPKYLFRKEGQNVTLSCEQNLNHDAMYWYRQDPGQGLRLIYYSQIVNDFQKGDIAEGYSVSREKKESFPLTVTSAQKNPTAFYLCASSMSLGHYSNQPQHFGDGTRLSIL.

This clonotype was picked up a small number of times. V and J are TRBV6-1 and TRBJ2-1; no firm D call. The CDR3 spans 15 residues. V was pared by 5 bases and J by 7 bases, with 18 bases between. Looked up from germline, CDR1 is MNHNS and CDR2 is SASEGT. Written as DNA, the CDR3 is TGTGCCAGCAGTCCCCTATCGTTCCTGGGGAATGAGCAGTTCTTC. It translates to CASSPLSFLGNEQFF.

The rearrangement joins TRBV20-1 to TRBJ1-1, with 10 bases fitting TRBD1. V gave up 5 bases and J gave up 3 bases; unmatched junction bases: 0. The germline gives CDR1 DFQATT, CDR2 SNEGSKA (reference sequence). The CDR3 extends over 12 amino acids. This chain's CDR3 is CSAGTGDTEAFF. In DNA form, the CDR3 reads TGCAGTGCTGGGACAGGGGACACTGAAGCTTTCTTT.